Each of the 18 T cell receptor beta chains below was sequenced from the same sample in a study of shared clonotypes between healthy human individuals. Clones were sequenced by immunoSEQ multiplex PCR, and TCRdb holds only the in-frame ones, with some missing. The sample includes over a million clones, around 78% of them seen just once. Sequenced sample: memory CD4+ T cells from PBMCs. Subset denoted: CD45RA-negative fraction. These receptors all stem from a man aged 18 to 35 in good health. Some clones in this sample may be carry-over from other donors' samples.

For this clone: Other DNA sequences in the same sample also yield this CDR3. The chain joins TRBV11-3 to TRBJ2-2, with TRBD2 identical over 8 bases. The CDR3 extends over 14 amino acids. Germline V gives CDR1 SGHNT, CDR2 YENEEA. Trimming cost V 3 bases and J 5 bases; bases outside gene matches: 2. The CDR3, as DNA: TGTGCCAGCAGCTTCCGCGGGGGGACCGGGGAGCTGTTTTTT. This codes for CASSFRGGTGELFF.

The rearrangement links TRBV15 to TRBJ1-5; 7 bases map to TRBD1. This CDR3 is 14 amino acids long. The V gene end was trimmed by 3 bases and the J gene end by 4 bases; junction bases not matched to a gene: 3. The germline CDR1 and CDR2 sequences are LNHNV and YYDKDF (reference sequence). CDR3 nucleotide sequence: TGTGCCACCAGCAGGACAGGGCAGAATCAGCCCCAGCATTTT. Its protein is CATSRTGQNQPQHF.

This clone was detected only a few times. The J gene is TRBJ2-5, the V gene TRBV2; 9 bases fit TRBD1. This CDR3 is built from 15 residues. The trim removed 7 bases at V and 3 bases at J, leaving 9 bases unmatched. Germline CDR1 is SNHLY and CDR2 is FYNNEI. CDR3 region: CASTLTGTGKETQYF. DNA of the CDR3: TGTGCCAGCACCCTGACCGGGACAGGGAAAGAGACCCAGTACTTC.

The V gene is TRBV27, the J gene TRBJ2-1; TRBD1 is a possible D gene (6 bases). This CDR3 is 14 amino acids long. The germline CDR1 and CDR2 sequences are MNHEY and SMNVEV (reference sequence). V lost 6 bases, J lost 8 bases, and 17 bases lay in between. CDR3 protein: CASRESTGPDEQFF. The CDR3 nucleotides read TGTGCCAGCAGGGAATCTACAGGGCCCGATGAGCAGTTCTTC.

This clone has only one observation. The J gene is TRBJ2-3, the V gene TRBV10-3; D is perhaps TRBD1 (6 bases). The CDR3 sequence is 14 residues long. Trimming took 7 bases from V and 4 from J, leaving 15 bases between them. CDR1 and CDR2 (germline): ENHRY, SYGVKD. The CDR3 is CAITRDTTSDTQYF. CDR3 nucleotides: TGTGCCATCACCAGGGACACCACCTCAGATACGCAGTATTTT.

The V call is TRBV10-3, the J call TRBJ1-4; the D gene is possibly TRBD1 (5 bases). This CDR3 is 17 amino acids long. Germline loops: CDR1 ENHRY, CDR2 SYGVKD. Between the trimmed V and J ends, which lost 2 bases and 5 bases, there was a span of 18 bases. The DNA for the CDR3 is TGTGCCATCAGTGAGGCGGGGGGTGGGAGCCGGAATGAAAAACTGTTTTTT. It encodes CAISEAGGGSRNEKLFF.

The rearrangement links TRBV30 to TRBJ2-5; TRBD2 matches 7 bases. The ends lost 1 base at V and 5 bases at J; junction bases unmatched: 4. CDR3 length equals 13 residues. Germline values: CDR1 GTSNPN, CDR2 SVGIG (reference sequence). CDR3 nucleotides: TGTGCCTGGAGTGGACTAGCCTTCGAGACCCAGTACTTC. Its protein is CAWSGLAFETQYF.

V gene TRBV5-1 combines with J gene TRBJ1-1; D uncertain. V lost 0 bases, J lost 4 bases, and 13 bases lay in between. The germline gives CDR1 SGHRS, CDR2 YFSETQ. The CDR3 length is 15 residues. The CDR3 protein is CASSLGANVGTEAFF. The CDR3, as DNA: TGCGCCAGCAGCTTGGGGGCTAACGTCGGCACTGAAGCTTTCTTT.

For this clone: A much larger clone differs from this one at a single base, so this may be a read error. The same CDR3 also results from other DNA sequences found in this sample. V gene TRBV27 combines with J gene TRBJ2-7; TRBD2 matches at 7 bases. The CDR3 spans 15 residues. Looked up from germline, CDR1 is MNHEY and CDR2 is SMNVEV (reference sequence). V shed 2 bases and J 4 bases; nucleotides not matched to a gene: 8. CDR3 DNA: TGTGCCAGCAGTTTAACACTAGCGTTTCCTTACGAGCAGTACTTC. Translating it yields CASSLTLAFPYEQYF.

V usage is TRBV9 and J usage is TRBJ2-3; 7 nucleotides match TRBD2. This CDR3 is 17 amino acids long. Unmatched junction bases numbered 10, after V lost 1 base and J lost 2 bases. CDR1 and CDR2 (germline): SGDLS, YYNGEE. CDR3 protein: CASSVSSLGGPTDTQYF. The CDR3 DNA follows: TGTGCCAGCAGCGTATCAAGTTTGGGAGGGCCCACAGATACGCAGTATTTT.

This clone was picked up a small number of times. This chain links TRBV27 with TRBJ2-7, with 8 bases that match TRBD1. Germline V gene sequence: CDR1 MNHEY, CDR2 SMNVEV (reference sequence). V gave up 4 bases and J gave up 2 bases; unmatched junction bases: 4. The CDR3 runs 14 residues. The CDR3 DNA reads as TGTGCCAGCAGTTACTGGGGACAGGCCTACGAGCAGTACTTC. Amino acids: CASSYWGQAYEQYF.

The chain has TRBV2 and TRBJ1-2; 7 bases agree with TRBD1. The germline CDR1 and CDR2 sequences are SNHLY and FYNNEI. Trimming cost V 6 bases and J 5 bases; bases outside gene matches: 3. The CDR3 extends over 12 amino acids. DNA of the CDR3: TGTGCCAGCAGACAACAGGGGTATGGCTACACCTTC. Its protein is CASRQQGYGYTF.

V is TRBV14 and J is TRBJ1-1; D not certain. Deletions cut 0 bases from V and 4 bases from J, with 9 bases between. CDR3 length: 14 amino acids. The germline V gene encodes CDR1 SGHDN and CDR2 FVKESK. The CDR3 sequence is CASSQDLMGTEAFF. The CDR3 region has the DNA TGTGCCAGCAGCCAAGACCTCATGGGCACTGAAGCTTTCTTT. The whole variable domain, filled in from reference TRBV14 and TRBJ1-1, reads EAGVTQFPSHSVIEKGQTVTLRCDPISGHDNLYWYRRVMGKEIKFLLHFVKESKQDESGMPNNRFLAERTGGTYSTLKVQPAELEDSGVYFCASSQDLMGTEAFFGQGTRLTVV.

The CDR3 DNA is TGTGCCAGCGGGGATTACGCAGACCTAGCCAAAAACATTCAGTACTTC. Amino acid sequence: CASGDYADLAKNIQYF. The chain couples TRBV27 to TRBJ2-4; D uncertain. Germline V lookup: CDR1 MNHEY, CDR2 SMNVEV (reference sequence). The length of the CDR3 is 16 residues. The V and J ends lost 8 bases and 0 bases respectively, with 17 bases between them.

This clone was seen only once. The chain is built from TRBV19 and TRBJ2-1, with 12 bases that match TRBD2. Unmatched junction bases numbered 8, after V lost 4 bases and J lost 7 bases. CDR1 is LNHDA, CDR2 SQIVND, per germline (reference sequence). The CDR3 contains 16 residues. CDR3 nucleotides: TGTGCCAGTAGTAGGCTGGCGGGGACTAGCGGGAATGAGCAGTTCTTC. Encoded protein: CASSRLAGTSGNEQFF.

The chain joins TRBV7-3 to TRBJ1-5, with D uncertain. The V gene's germline CDR1 is SGHTA and CDR2 FQGTGA. CDR3 length: 12 amino acids. Trimming cost V 2 bases and J 14 bases, with 13 bases left between them. DNA for the CDR3: TGTGCCAGCAGCTTAGCGCAGTACCATGAGCATTTT. Its protein is CASSLAQYHEHF.

The chain joins TRBV6-5 to TRBJ2-7; no firm D call. Per the germline V gene, CDR1 is MNHEY and CDR2 is SVGAGI. The CDR3 contains 15 residues. Deletions cut 6 bases from V and 2 bases from J, with 17 bases between. The CDR3 is CASRQLAASAYEQYF. For the CDR3, the DNA is TGTGCCAGCAGACAACTGGCTGCATCGGCCTACGAGCAGTACTTC.

This chain links TRBV5-1 with TRBJ2-2, with a tentative D call TRBD1 (5 bases). Germline V gene data show CDR1 as SGHRS and CDR2 as YFSETQ. Trimming left V 4 bases short and J 6 bases short, with 13 bases between. This CDR3 region has 14 residues. The CDR3 bases are TGCGCCAGCAGCGTCAACCAGGGTTCCGGGGAGCTGTTTTTT. Translated, it gives CASSVNQGSGELFF. Full variable domain (remainder filled in from reference TRBV5-1 and TRBJ2-2): KAGVTQTPRYLIKTRGQQVTLSCSPISGHRSVSWYQQTPGQGLQFLFEYFSETQRNKGNFPGRFSGRQFSNSRSEMNVSTLELGDSALYLCASSVNQGSGELFFGEGSRLTVL.